A selection of T cell receptor beta chains follows, all from one sample in a study of cytomegalovirus exposure and HLA in healthy donors. The table came from immunoSEQ multiplex PCR; TCRdb's copy has only in-frame clones and leaves some out. The repertoire includes about 280,000 clones, around 89% of them detected once, and about 0.99% sits in the top ten. Sequencing was carried out using PBMCs. Receptors originate from a woman aged 18-29 years in good health and CMV-seronegative. CDR3s include the opening cysteine and the closing phenylalanine or tryptophan. Each record gives: V gene, D gene, clone size, J gene, CDR3 protein, CDR3 DNA. D genes are given only for firm matches. Some rows have no size entry. The others give once, few or many, or a class for an expanded clone.

>TRBV27|.|.|TRBJ2-2
CASSLTLVGGAAGELFF
TGTGCCAGCAGTTTAACCTTGGTCGGCGGGGCGGCCGGGGAGCTGTTTTTT
>TRBV10-2|TRBD1|.|TRBJ2-5
CASSDFRGQETQYF
TGCGCCAGCAGTGATTTCAGGGGGCAAGAGACCCAGTACTTC
>TRBV28|TRBD1|.|TRBJ1-2
CASSPPPTGGNGYTF
TGTGCCAGCAGTCCCCCCCCGACAGGGGGCAATGGCTACACCTTC
>TRBV7-3|TRBD2|.|TRBJ2-7
CASSLTGAGGAYEQYF
TGTGCCAGCAGCTTAACGGGCGCGGGGGGGGCCTACGAGCAGTACTTC
>TRBV29-1|.|.|TRBJ1-4
CSVQGRNEKLFF
TGCAGCGTTCAGGGGAGAAATGAAAAACTGTTTTTT
>TRBV6-5|TRBD1|.|TRBJ1-1
CASSVGQMNTEAFF
TGTGCCAGCAGCGTGGGACAGATGAACACTGAAGCTTTCTTT
>TRBV7-3|TRBD2|.|TRBJ2-3
CASSGLGGVLHTQYF
TGTGCCAGCAGTGGACTAGGTGGTGTGCTGCATACGCAGTATTTT
>TRBV9|TRBD1|few|TRBJ2-7
CASSAGQGPYEQYF
TGTGCCAGCAGCGCGGGACAGGGCCCCTACGAGCAGTACTTC
>TRBV7-6|TRBD1|.|TRBJ2-7
CASSLGTGENEQYF
TGTGCCAGCAGCTTGGGGACAGGGGAGAACGAGCAGTACTTC
>TRBV18|TRBD1|.|TRBJ2-3
CASSGQGTDTQYF
TGTGCCAGCTCAGGACAGGGAACAGATACGCAGTATTTT
>TRBV2|.|.|TRBJ1-5
CASKVGGVQPQHF
TGTGCCAGCAAGGTGGGGGGGGTTCAGCCCCAGCATTTT
>TRBV13|.|.|TRBJ2-7
CASSFLWERGRIEQYF
TGTGCCAGCAGCTTTTTATGGGAGAGAGGACGGATCGAGCAGTACTTC
>TRBV27|TRBD2|.|TRBJ2-1
CASRKGLAGARDSYNEQFF
TGTGCCAGCAGAAAAGGACTAGCGGGGGCCCGGGACTCCTACAATGAGCAGTTCTTC
>TRBV6-1|TRBD1|.|TRBJ1-1
CASSEPLATGKMNTEAFF
TGTGCCAGCAGTGAACCCTTAGCGACAGGGAAGATGAACACTGAAGCTTTCTTT
>TRBV9|TRBD2|.|TRBJ2-1
CASSSLAGGNEQFF
TGTGCCAGCAGCTCTTTAGCGGGAGGGAATGAGCAGTTCTTC